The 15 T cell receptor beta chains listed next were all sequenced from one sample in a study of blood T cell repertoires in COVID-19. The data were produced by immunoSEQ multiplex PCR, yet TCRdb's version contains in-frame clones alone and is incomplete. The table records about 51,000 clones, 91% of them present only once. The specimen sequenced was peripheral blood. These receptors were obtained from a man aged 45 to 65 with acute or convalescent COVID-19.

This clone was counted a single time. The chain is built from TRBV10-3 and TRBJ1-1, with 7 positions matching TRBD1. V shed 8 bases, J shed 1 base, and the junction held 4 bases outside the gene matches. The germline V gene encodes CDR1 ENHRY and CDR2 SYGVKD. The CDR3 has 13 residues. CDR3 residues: CAIRGGPNTEAFF. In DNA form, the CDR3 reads TGTGCCATCCGAGGGGGCCCGAACACTGAAGCTTTCTTT.

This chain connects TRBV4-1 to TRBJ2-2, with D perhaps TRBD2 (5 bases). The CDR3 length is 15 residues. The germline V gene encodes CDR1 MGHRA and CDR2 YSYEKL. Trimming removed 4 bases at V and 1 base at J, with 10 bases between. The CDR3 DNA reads TGCGCCAGCAGCCTTAGTCGGGGGAACACCGGGGAGCTGTTTTTT. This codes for CASSLSRGNTGELFF.

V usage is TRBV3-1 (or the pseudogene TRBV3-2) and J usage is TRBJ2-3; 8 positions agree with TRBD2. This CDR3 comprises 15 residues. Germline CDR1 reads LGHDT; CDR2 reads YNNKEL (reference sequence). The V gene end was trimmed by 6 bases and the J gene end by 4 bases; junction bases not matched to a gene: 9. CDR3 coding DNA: TGTGCCAGCAGGCCGCGGGGGGCGGTTGCAGATACGCAGTATTTT. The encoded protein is CASRPRGAVADTQYF.

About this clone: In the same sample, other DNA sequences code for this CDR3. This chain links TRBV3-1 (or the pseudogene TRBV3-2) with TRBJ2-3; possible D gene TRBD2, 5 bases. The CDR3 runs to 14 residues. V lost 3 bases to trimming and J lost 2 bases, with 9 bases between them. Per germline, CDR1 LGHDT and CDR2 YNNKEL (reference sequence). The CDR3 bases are TGTGCCAGCAGCCAGGGCGGGTTCACAGATACGCAGTATTTT. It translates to CASSQGGFTDTQYF.

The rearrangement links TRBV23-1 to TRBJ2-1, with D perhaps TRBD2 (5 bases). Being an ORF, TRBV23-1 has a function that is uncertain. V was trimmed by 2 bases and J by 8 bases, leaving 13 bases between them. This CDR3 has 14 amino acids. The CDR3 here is CASSQTGFGDEQFF. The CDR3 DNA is TGCGCCAGCAGTCAAACGGGATTCGGCGATGAGCAGTTCTTC.

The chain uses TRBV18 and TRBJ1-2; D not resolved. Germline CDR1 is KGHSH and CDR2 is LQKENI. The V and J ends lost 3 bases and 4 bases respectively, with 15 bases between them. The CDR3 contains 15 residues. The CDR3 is CASSPQMDSSYGYTF. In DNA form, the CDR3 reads TGTGCCAGCTCACCCCAGATGGACTCCAGCTATGGCTACACCTTC.

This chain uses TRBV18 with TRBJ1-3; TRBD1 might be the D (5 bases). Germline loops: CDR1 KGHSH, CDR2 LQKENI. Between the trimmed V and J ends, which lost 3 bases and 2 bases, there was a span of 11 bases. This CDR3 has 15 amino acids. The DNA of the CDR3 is TGTGCCAGCTCACCTCAGGGTGTCACTGGAAACACCATATATTTT. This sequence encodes CASSPQGVTGNTIYF.

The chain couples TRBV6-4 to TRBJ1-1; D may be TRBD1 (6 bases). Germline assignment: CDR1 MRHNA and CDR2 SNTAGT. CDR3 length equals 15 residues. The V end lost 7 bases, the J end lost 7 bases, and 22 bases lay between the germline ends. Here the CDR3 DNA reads TGTGCCAGCAAACCGGAGTCCGGGGGGCGGGTTGAAGCTTTCTTT. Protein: CASKPESGGRVEAFF.

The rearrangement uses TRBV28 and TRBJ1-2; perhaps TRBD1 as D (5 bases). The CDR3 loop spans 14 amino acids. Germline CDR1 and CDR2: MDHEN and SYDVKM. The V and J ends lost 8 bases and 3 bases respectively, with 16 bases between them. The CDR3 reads CASDTLGGDYGYTF. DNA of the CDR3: TGTGCCAGCGATACTTTGGGGGGGGACTATGGCTACACCTTC.

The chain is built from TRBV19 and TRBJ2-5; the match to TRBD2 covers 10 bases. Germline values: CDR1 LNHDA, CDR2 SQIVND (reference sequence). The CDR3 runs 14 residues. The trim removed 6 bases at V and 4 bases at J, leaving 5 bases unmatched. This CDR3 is CASRSSGGLETQYF. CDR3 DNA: TGTGCCAGTAGGTCTAGCGGGGGATTAGAGACCCAGTACTTC.

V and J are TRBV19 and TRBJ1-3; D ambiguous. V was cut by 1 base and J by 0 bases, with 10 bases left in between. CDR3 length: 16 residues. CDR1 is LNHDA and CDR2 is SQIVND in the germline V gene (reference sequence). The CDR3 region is CASSIGAPNSGNTIYF. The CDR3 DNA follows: TGTGCCAGTAGTATAGGAGCACCCAACTCTGGAAACACCATATATTTT.

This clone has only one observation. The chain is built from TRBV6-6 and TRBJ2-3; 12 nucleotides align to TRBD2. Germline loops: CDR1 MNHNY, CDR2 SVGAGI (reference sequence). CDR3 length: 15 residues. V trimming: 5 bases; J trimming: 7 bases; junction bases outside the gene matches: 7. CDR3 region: CASSPLAGGPNTQYF. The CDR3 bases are TGTGCCAGCAGTCCGCTAGCGGGGGGGCCTAATACGCAGTATTTT.

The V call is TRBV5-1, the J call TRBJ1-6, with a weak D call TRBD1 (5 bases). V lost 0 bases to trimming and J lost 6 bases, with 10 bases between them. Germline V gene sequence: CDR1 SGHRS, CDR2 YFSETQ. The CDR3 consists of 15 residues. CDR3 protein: CASSLGGASNSPLHF. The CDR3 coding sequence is TGCGCCAGCAGCTTGGGTGGGGCTAGTAATTCACCCCTCCACTTT.

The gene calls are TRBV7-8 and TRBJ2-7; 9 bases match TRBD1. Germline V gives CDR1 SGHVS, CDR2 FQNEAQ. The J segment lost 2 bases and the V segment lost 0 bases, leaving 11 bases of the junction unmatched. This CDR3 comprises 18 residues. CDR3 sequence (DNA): TGTGCCAGCAGCTTAGCGCGGTCTCTAGGGACAGGGCCCTACGAGCAGTACTTC. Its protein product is CASSLARSLGTGPYEQYF.

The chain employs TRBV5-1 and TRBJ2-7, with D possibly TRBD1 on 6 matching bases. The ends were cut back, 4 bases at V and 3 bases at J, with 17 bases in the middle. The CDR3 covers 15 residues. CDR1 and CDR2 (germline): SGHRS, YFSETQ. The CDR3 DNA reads TGCGCCAGCAGCCTTGGAGGACAGACCTACTACGAGCAGTACTTC. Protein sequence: CASSLGGQTYYEQYF. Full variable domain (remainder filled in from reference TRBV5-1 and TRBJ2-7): KAGVTQTPRYLIKTRGQQVTLSCSPISGHRSVSWYQQTPGQGLQFLFEYFSETQRNKGNFPGRFSGRQFSNSRSEMNVSTLELGDSALYLCASSLGGQTYYEQYFGPGTRLTVT.